This is a list of T cell receptor beta chains from one sample in a study of a mutant IDH1 vaccine in newly diagnosed glioma. These receptors have no identified antigens. Only in-frame clones appear in the TCRdb table, and some are missing; sequencing was by immunoSEQ multiplex PCR. The data contain 88,000 or so clones, over 75% of them singletons. Specimen: PBMCs, collected from a glioma patient whose treatment included an IDH1 peptide vaccine. The receptors shown here come from a man younger than 40 with glioma. Some clones in this sample may be carry-over from other donors' samples. The CDR3 runs from the conserved cysteine through the conserved F or W. A D gene is named only where the DNA matches it firmly. Clone size, where shown, is once, few, many, or a class for clones that have expanded.

clone size | J gene | D gene | CDR3 length | V gene | CDR3 DNA | CDR3 protein
. | TRBJ1-2 | . | 13 | TRBV28 | TGTGCCAGCAGGAGTGACAGATCCTATGGCTACACCTTC | CASRSDRSYGYTF
. | TRBJ2-7 | TRBD1 | 15 | TRBV25-1 | TGTGCCAGCAGTAATCCCGGGACAGGGGCCTACGAGCAGTACTTC | CASSNPGTGAYEQYF
few | TRBJ2-1 | . | 17 | TRBV21-1 | TGTGCCAGCAGCAAAGCCGGGGACAGGGGGAGATACAATGAGCAGTTCTTC | CASSKAGDRGRYNEQFF
. | TRBJ1-3 | . | 14 | TRBV9 | TGTGCCAGCAGCGTGAGTCGCTCTGGAAACACCATATATTTT | CASSVSRSGNTIYF
. | TRBJ2-1 | TRBD2 | 14 | TRBV14 | TGTGCCAGCAGCCAAGCGGGAGGGAGGGATGAGCAGTTCTTC | CASSQAGGRDEQFF
. | TRBJ1-2 | TRBD1 | 16 | TRBV14 | TGTGCCAGCAGCCCCTTAAGGACAGGGGGAGACTATGGCTACACCTTC | CASSPLRTGGDYGYTF
. | TRBJ2-7 | . | 12 | TRBV29-1 | TGCAGCGTTGAAGATCCGGTCCGCGAGCAGTACTTC | CSVEDPVREQYF
. | TRBJ2-6 | . | 14 | TRBV9 | TGTGCCAGCAGCGTAGAGGTCCGGGACACCTATCCGACTTTC | CASSVEVRDTYPTF
. | TRBJ1-1 | . | 11 | TRBV6-1 | TGTGCCAGCAGGTCGAACACTGAAGCTTTCTTT | CASRSNTEAFF
. | TRBJ2-3 | TRBD2 | 16 | TRBV27 | TGTGCCAGCAGTAGAATAGCGGGGGAGCCCACAGATACGCAGTATTTT | CASSRIAGEPTDTQYF
. | TRBJ2-7 | TRBD1 | 19 | TRBV27 | TGTGCCAGCAGCCTGCTGGGACAGCCAAGACTGGGATTGGCCTACGAGCAGTACTTC | CASSLLGQPRLGLAYEQYF
few | TRBJ1-1 | . | 10 | TRBV29-1 | TGCAGCGGACACATCACTGAAGCTTTCTTT | CSGHITEAFF
. | TRBJ2-7 | . | 14 | TRBV30 | TGTGCCTGGAGGCCGCCTGGGGAGAGTCACGAGCAGTACTTC | CAWRPPGESHEQYF
. | TRBJ2-6 | . | 18 | TRBV6-1 | TGTGCCAGCAGTGAACCCGGGCGACAGAGCTCTGGGGCCAACGTCCTGACTTTC | CASSEPGRQSSGANVLTF
once | TRBJ2-6 | TRBD1 | 18 | TRBV2 | TGTGCCAGCAGTCTACGGACAGGCGCCCTCTCTGGGGCCAACGTCCTGACTTTC | CASSLRTGALSGANVLTF
. | TRBJ2-1 | . | 16 | TRBV5-5 | TGTGCCAGCAGCTTGGGTCGTCTACCCGCCGTGAATGAGCAGTTCTTC | CASSLGRLPAVNEQFF
. | TRBJ2-4 | . | 16 | TRBV19 | TGTGCCAGTAGTGGTAACAGAAGACTAGCCAAAAACATTCAGTACTTC | CASSGNRRLAKNIQYF
few | TRBJ1-2 | . | 11 | TRBV4-2 | TGTGCCAGCAGCCATCCCGGGGGCTACACCTTC | CASSHPGGYTF
once | TRBJ2-5 | TRBD2 | 14 | TRBV11-2 | TGTGCCAGCAGCTTGACTAGCCCCCAAGAGACCCAGTACTTC | CASSLTSPQETQYF
. | TRBJ1-5 | . | 14 | TRBV5-1 | TGCGCCAGCAGCCCCACGGGGTTGGGGCAGCCCCAGCATTTT | CASSPTGLGQPQHF
. | TRBJ2-3 | . | 16 | TRBV10-3 | TGTGCCATCAGTGATTCGACAGGTTCCCCCACAGATACGCAGTATTTT | CAISDSTGSPTDTQYF
. | TRBJ2-7 | TRBD2 | 14 | TRBV30 | TGTGCCTGGAAGGTTACTAGCGGGACCTACGAGCAGTACTTC | CAWKVTSGTYEQYF
few | TRBJ2-1 | TRBD2 | 18 | TRBV9 | TGTGCCAGCAGCGTAGTTGGTAGTTGGCTAGCGGATTACAATGAGCAGTTCTTC | CASSVVGSWLADYNEQFF
. | TRBJ1-2 | . | 14 | TRBV7-9 | TGTGCCAGCAGCTTAGTGGGCACTGACTATGGCTACACCTTC | CASSLVGTDYGYTF
. | TRBJ2-1 | TRBD1 | 17 | TRBV7-6 | TGTGCCAGCAGCTTAGTTTGGGAGACAGGGGGCTTCAATGAGCAGTTCTTC | CASSLVWETGGFNEQFF
few | TRBJ1-5 | . | 16 | TRBV21-1 | TGTGCCAGCAGCAAAGGGACAGGGCCCCACAATCAGCCCCAGCATTTT | CASSKGTGPHNQPQHF
. | TRBJ2-3 | . | 13 | TRBV5-1 | TGCGCCAGCAGCTTGATCCCCGGAGATACGCAGTATTTT | CASSLIPGDTQYF
. | TRBJ1-3 | . | 14 | TRBV28 | TGTGCCAGCAGTCCGTCGGGGTCTGGAAACACCATATATTTT | CASSPSGSGNTIYF
. | TRBJ2-5 | . | 15 | TRBV5-1 | TGCGCCAGCAGCTTGGTTGGGGGGGCCCGGGAGACCCAGTACTTC | CASSLVGGARETQYF
. | TRBJ2-2 | TRBD1 | 16 | TRBV6-1 | TGTGCCAGCAGTGCCGGGACAGGGGGCGTACCCGGGGAGCTGTTTTTT | CASSAGTGGVPGELFF
. | TRBJ2-6 | . | 17 | TRBV19 | TGTGCCAGTAGAATGGGCATATTCGGCTCTGGGGCCAACGTCCTGACTTTC | CASRMGIFGSGANVLTF
. | TRBJ1-1 | . | 13 | TRBV7-9 | TGTGCCAGCAGCTTAATGTTTTCCACTGAAGCTTTCTTT | CASSLMFSTEAFF
. | TRBJ2-7 | . | 14 | TRBV19 | TGTGCCAGTAGTACCTCAGTGGCCTCCTACGAGCAGTACTTC | CASSTSVASYEQYF
. | TRBJ2-2 | . | 17 | TRBV4-2 | TGTGCCAGCAGCCCCCGCATGACTACAACGAACACCGGGGAGCTGTTTTTT | CASSPRMTTTNTGELFF
. | TRBJ2-7 | TRBD1 | 14 | TRBV2 | TGTGCCAGCAGGCCGGGACAGGGGGTTTACGAGCAGTACTTC | CASRPGQGVYEQYF
. | TRBJ1-4 | . | 12 | TRBV2 | TGTGCCAGCAGTCCCGGACGGGAAAAACTGTTTTTT | CASSPGREKLFF
. | TRBJ1-4 | TRBD1 | 17 | TRBV7-9 | TGTGCCAGCAGCTTAGGACGGAAGGGGGCTGAGAATGAAAAACTGTTTTTT | CASSLGRKGAENEKLFF
. | TRBJ1-4 | . | 15 | TRBV9 | TGTGCCAGCAGCGTAGGTGGGGCCCTTAATGAAAAACTGTTTTTT | CASSVGGALNEKLFF
. | TRBJ2-5 | . | 14 | TRBV5-1 | TGCGCCAGCAGCTTGAACCAAGCGGGAGAGACCCAGTACTTC | CASSLNQAGETQYF
once | TRBJ2-7 | TRBD1 | 14 | TRBV7-2 | TGTGCCAGCACCCCGGGACAGGGTTACTACGAGCAGTACTTC | CASTPGQGYYEQYF
. | TRBJ2-7 | TRBD2 | 15 | TRBV5-8 | TGTGCCAGCAGCTTGGGAGCGGGGAGCAGTTACGAGCAGTACTTC | CASSLGAGSSYEQYF
. | TRBJ2-1 | . | 16 | TRBV18 | TGTGCCAGCTCACCTCGGAGCCCTCGAAATGTGAATGAGCAGTTCTTC | CASSPRSPRNVNEQFF
. | TRBJ1-2 | . | 13 | TRBV19 | TGTGCCAGTAGTTTTACAGCTAACTATGGCTACACCTTC | CASSFTANYGYTF
. | TRBJ2-7 | TRBD2 | 15 | TRBV28 | TGTGCCAGCAGTTTGAGGGCGGGGGGCTCCTACGAGCAGTACTTC | CASSLRAGGSYEQYF
. | TRBJ2-7 | TRBD2 | 18 | TRBV7-2 | TGTGCCAGCAGCTTAGTTCCCCTAGGAGCGGGGGGTGTCCACGAGCAGTACTTC | CASSLVPLGAGGVHEQYF
. | TRBJ2-7 | . | 12 | TRBV29-1 | TGCAGCGTTGAAGATCGTAACTTCGAGCAGTACTTC | CSVEDRNFEQYF
. | TRBJ1-1 | . | 15 | TRBV15 | TGTGCCACCAGCAGAGATGGAGAGGGGAATACTGAAGCTTTCTTT | CATSRDGEGNTEAFF
. | TRBJ2-7 | TRBD2 | 15 | TRBV4-1 | TGCGCCAGCAGCCAAGGGACTAGTGCTCGGTACGAGCAGTACTTC | CASSQGTSARYEQYF